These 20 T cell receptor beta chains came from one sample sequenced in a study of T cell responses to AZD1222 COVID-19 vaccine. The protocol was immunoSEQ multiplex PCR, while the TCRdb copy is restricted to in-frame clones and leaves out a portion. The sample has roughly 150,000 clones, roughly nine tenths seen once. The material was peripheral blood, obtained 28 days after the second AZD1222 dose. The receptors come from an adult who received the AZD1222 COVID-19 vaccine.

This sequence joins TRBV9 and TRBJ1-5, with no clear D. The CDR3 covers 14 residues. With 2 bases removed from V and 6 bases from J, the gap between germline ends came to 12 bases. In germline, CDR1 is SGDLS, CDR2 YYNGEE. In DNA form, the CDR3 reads TGTGCCAGCAGCGTTACGGACCGATCTCAGCCCCAGCATTTT. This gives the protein CASSVTDRSQPQHF.

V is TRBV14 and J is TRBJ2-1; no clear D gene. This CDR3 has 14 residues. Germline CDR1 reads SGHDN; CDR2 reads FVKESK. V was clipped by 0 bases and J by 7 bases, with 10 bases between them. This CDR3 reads CASSQDLSLNEQFF. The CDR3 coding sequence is TGTGCCAGCAGCCAAGATCTCAGTCTAAATGAGCAGTTCTTC.

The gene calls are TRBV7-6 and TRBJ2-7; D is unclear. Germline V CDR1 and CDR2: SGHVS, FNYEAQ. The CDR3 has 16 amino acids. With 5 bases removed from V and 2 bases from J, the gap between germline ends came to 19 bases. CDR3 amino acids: CASSPESLARAYEQYF. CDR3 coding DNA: TGTGCCAGCAGCCCCGAGTCGCTCGCCCGGGCCTACGAGCAGTACTTC.

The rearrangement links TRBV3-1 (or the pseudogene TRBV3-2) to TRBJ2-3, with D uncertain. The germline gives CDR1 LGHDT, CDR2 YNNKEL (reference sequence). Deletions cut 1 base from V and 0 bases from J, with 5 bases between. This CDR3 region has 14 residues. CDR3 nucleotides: TGTGCCAGCAGCCAAGCGCTCAGCACAGATACGCAGTATTTT. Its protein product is CASSQALSTDTQYF.

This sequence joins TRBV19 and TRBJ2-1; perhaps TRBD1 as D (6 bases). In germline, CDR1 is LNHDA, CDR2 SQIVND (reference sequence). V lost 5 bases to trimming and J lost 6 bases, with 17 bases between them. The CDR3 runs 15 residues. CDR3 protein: CASSDSGTRGNEQFF. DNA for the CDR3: TGTGCCAGTAGTGATTCGGGGACACGAGGCAATGAGCAGTTCTTC.

CDR3 nucleotide sequence: TGTGCCAGCAGCCGACAGGGGGCCAGCAATCAGCCCCAGCATTTT. Its protein is CASSRQGASNQPQHF. This rearrangement joins TRBV5-6 to TRBJ1-5; 10 bases line up with TRBD1. J was trimmed by 1 base and V by 4 bases; bases with no gene match: 2. Germline values: CDR1 SGHDT, CDR2 YYEEEE. The CDR3 is made up of 15 amino acids.

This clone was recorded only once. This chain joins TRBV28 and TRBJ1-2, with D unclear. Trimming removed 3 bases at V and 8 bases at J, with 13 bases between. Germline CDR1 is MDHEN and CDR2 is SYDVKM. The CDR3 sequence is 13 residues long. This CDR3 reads CASSLHPLPGYTF. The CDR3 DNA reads TGTGCCAGCAGTTTGCATCCCCTTCCGGGCTACACCTTC.

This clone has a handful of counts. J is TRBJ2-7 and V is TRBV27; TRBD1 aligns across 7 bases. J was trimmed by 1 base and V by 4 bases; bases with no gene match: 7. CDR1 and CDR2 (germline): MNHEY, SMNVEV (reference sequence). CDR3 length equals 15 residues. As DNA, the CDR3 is TGTGCCAGCAGTTCTACAGGGGTTCAATCCTACGAGCAGTACTTC. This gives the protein CASSSTGVQSYEQYF.

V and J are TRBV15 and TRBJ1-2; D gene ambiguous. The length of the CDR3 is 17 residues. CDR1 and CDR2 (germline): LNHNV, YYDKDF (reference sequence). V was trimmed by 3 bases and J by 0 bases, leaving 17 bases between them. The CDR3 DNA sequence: TGTGCCACCAGCAGCCCCTTAGGGTCTTCGGCTAACTATGGCTACACCTTC. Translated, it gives CATSSPLGSSANYGYTF. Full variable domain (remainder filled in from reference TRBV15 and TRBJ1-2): DAMVIQNPRYQVTQFGKPVTLSCSQTLNHNVMYWYQQKSSQAPKLLFHYYDKDFNNEADTPDNFQSRRPNTSFCFLDIRSPGLGDTAMYLCATSSPLGSSANYGYTFGSGTRLTVV.

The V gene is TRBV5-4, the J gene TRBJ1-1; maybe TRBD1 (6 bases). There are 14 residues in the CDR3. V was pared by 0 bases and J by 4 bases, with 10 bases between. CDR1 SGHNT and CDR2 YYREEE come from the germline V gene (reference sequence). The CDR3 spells CASSLERGATEAFF. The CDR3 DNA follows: TGTGCCAGCAGCTTGGAACGGGGGGCCACTGAAGCTTTCTTT.

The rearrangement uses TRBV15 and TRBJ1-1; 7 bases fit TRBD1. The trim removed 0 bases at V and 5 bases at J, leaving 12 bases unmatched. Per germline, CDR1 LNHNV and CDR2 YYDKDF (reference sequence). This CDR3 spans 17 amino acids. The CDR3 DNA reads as TGTGCCACCAGCAGAGACGGGGCAGGGGGTAAAGGGACTGAAGCTTTCTTT. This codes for CATSRDGAGGKGTEAFF.

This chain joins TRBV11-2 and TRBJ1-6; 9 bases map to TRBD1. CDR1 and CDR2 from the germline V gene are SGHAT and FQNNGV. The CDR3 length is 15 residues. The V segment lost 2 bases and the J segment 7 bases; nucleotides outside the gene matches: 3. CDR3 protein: CASSLRGTGNSPLHF. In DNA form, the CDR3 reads TGTGCCAGCAGCTTAAGGGGGACAGGGAATTCACCCCTCCACTTT.

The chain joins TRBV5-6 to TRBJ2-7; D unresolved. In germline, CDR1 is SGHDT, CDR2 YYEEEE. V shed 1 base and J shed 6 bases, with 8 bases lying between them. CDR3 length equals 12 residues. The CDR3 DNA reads TGTGCCAGCAGCTTGTTGTCTTCCGAGCAGTACTTC. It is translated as CASSLLSSEQYF. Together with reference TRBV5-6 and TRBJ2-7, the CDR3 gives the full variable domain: DAGVTQSPTHLIKTRGQQVTLRCSPKSGHDTVSWYQQALGQGPQFIFQYYEEEERQRGNFPDRFSGHQFPNYSSELNVNALLLGDSALYLCASSLLSSEQYFGPGTRLTVT.

The CDR3 here is CASSHAGTDYGYTF. The CDR3 region has the DNA TGTGCCAGCAGTCACGCCGGGACAGACTATGGCTACACCTTC. This chain uses TRBV6-5 with TRBJ1-2; the match to TRBD1 covers 7 bases. The trim removed 5 bases at V and 3 bases at J, leaving 6 bases unmatched. The V gene's germline CDR1 is MNHEY and CDR2 SVGAGI. The CDR3 totals 14 residues.

The CDR3 DNA reads TGTGCCAGCAGCTTAAGGGGTGAGGCTTTCTTT. It is translated as CASSLRGEAFF. This chain links TRBV7-2 with TRBJ1-1; possibly TRBD1 for D (5 bases). Trimming left V 2 bases short and J 11 bases short, with 9 bases between. This CDR3 has 11 residues. Germline V gives CDR1 SGHTA, CDR2 FQGNSA.

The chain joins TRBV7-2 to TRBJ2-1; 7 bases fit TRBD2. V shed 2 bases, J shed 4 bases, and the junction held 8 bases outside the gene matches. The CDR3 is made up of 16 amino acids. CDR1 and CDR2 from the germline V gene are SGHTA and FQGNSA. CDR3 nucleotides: TGTGCCAGCAGCTTATGGGGGGGAGGTATTTACAATGAGCAGTTCTTC. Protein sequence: CASSLWGGGIYNEQFF.

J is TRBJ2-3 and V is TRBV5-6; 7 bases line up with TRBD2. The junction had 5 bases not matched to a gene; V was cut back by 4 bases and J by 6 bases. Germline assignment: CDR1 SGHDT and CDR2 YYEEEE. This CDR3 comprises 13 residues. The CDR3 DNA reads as TGTGCCAGCAGCACGGGAGGAGGGGATACGCAGTATTTT. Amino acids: CASSTGGGDTQYF.

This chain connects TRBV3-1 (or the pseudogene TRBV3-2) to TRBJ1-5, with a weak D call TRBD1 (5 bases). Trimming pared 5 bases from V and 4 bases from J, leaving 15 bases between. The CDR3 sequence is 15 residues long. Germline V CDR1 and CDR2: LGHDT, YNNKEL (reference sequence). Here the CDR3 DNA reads TGTGCCAGCAGCTTAGGGGTGAATGCGAATCAGCCCCAGCATTTT. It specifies CASSLGVNANQPQHF.

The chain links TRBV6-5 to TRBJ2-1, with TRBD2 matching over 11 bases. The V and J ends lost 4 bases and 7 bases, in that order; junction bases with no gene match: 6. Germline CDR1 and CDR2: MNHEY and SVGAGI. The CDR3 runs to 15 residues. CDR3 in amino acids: CASSSLAGGKNEQFF. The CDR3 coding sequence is TGTGCCAGCAGTTCCTTAGCGGGAGGGAAGAATGAGCAGTTCTTC.

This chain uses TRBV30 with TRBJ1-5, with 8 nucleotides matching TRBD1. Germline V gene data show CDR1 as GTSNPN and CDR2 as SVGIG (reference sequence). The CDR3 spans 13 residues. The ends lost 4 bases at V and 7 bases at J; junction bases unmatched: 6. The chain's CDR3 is CAWNPYRGQPQHF. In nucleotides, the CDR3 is TGTGCCTGGAACCCATACAGGGGGCAGCCCCAGCATTTT.